This T cell receptor (beta chain) is drawn from a study of OX40 agonist ivuxolimab in advanced cancers. Study summary: In this trial design, patients received ivuxolimab intravenously at 0.01 to 10 mg/kg every 2 weeks.

Germline assignment: CDR1 SNHLY and CDR2 FYNNEI. The CDR3 sequence is 17 residues long. The junction had 10 bases not matched to a gene; V was cut back by 1 base and J by 7 bases. This clone was counted once. Repertoires were generated with immunoSEQ multiplex PCR, while TCRdb's copy carries only in-frame clones and drops some. The sample includes 50,000 or so clones, around 77% of them seen just once. Sequenced here: CD4+ or CD8+ T cells sorted from blood, sampled in a trial of the OX40 agonist ivuxolimab. This sequence originates from an adult with an advanced solid tumor such as melanoma, head and neck, liver or kidney cancer. V usage is TRBV2 and J usage is TRBJ2-1, with 10 bases fitting TRBD2. CDR3 residues: CASSEGLASGSGNEQFF. CDR3 nucleotides: TGTGCCAGCAGTGAAGGGTTGGCTAGCGGGAGCGGAAATGAGCAGTTCTTC.